This T cell receptor beta chain was documented in a study of beta chain features in type 1 diabetes. Expressed TCRB transcripts got sequenced, as all isolated RNA was reverse transcribed. Libraries were prepared by immunoSEQ multiplex PCR; TCRdb keeps only in-frame clonotypes and omits some of them. The sample carries some 100,000 clones, less than 40% recorded once. In its sample, this clone was seen many times. Its antigen remains unknown. General study points: When cDNA is sequenced, cells with high TCR expression could be over-represented. Whether TCRB rearrangement is influenced by HLA type was left unresolved in this analysis.

Germline trimming cut 5 bases from V and 5 bases from J; bases unmatched to any gene: 7. Germline assignment: CDR1 MDHEN and CDR2 SYDVKM. The CDR3 loop spans 14 amino acids. CD45RO/CCR7/CD25/CD127/CD95/CD27 separated CD4+ naive, central memory, regulatory and stem cell-like memory cells by sorting. This sequence joins TRBV28 and TRBJ2-5; 8 nucleotides align to TRBD2. The sequence was collected from a woman aged 18-29 years in good health. Sequencing input: stem cell memory CD4+ T cells from blood. The CDR3: CASSISGIGETQYF. For the CDR3, the DNA is TGTGCCAGCAGTATTAGCGGGATCGGTGAGACCCAGTACTTC.